The TCR beta chain described here comes from a study of post-analysis software for immune sequencing data. Study-wide results and limits: People with multiple sclerosis had a significantly lower normalized Chao1 diversity than controls did. Patients used about five TRBV segments, including TRBV5-6, TRBV5-1 and TRBV20-1, more often than controls.

Worth noting for this clonotype: Its antigen is undetermined.

The CDR3 has 16 residues. Germline values: CDR1 KGHSH, CDR2 LQKENI. Trimming took 3 bases from V and 1 from J, leaving 15 bases between them. Unique molecular identifiers featured in each of the TCR beta cDNA libraries. Once about 0.95 to 10 million T cells were used, about 490,000 cDNA molecules resulted. TCRdb reanalysed the PCR reads using MiXCR and keeps one entry per CDR3 protein. The sample has around 500,000 distinct CDR3 sequences, roughly 34% seen once. J is TRBJ1-2 and V is TRBV18; perhaps TRBD1 as D (6 bases). The sequence was collected from a girl younger than 18 with multiple sclerosis. What was sequenced was blood. CDR3 protein: CASSPVGTPFNYGYTF. CDR3 DNA: TGTGCCAGCTCACCGGTTGGGACACCTTTTAACTATGGCTACACCTTC.